This T cell receptor (beta chain) stems from a study of shared clonotypes between healthy human individuals. Across the whole study: Used for every donor were three CD4 naive, three CD4 memory, two CD8 naive and one CD8 memory plate.

Clones were sequenced by immunoSEQ multiplex PCR, and TCRdb holds only the in-frame ones, with some missing. The table records 300,000 to 400,000 clones, around 86% of them present only once. CD8 memory fractions consisted of CD45RO+ and CCR7-negative CD45RA+ TemRA cells together. Sequenced input: memory CD8+ T cells sorted from blood. Subset in this sample: CD45RO+ cells pooled with CCR7-negative TemRA cells. The clonotype comes from a man aged 18-30 years in good health.

The CDR3: CASSLQGRYNEQFF. CDR3 in DNA: TGTGCCAGCAGTTTACAGGGGCGATACAATGAGCAGTTCTTC. The chain has TRBV27 and TRBJ2-1, with D possibly being TRBD1 (6 bases). V lost 2 bases to trimming and J lost 4 bases, with 9 bases between them. The CDR3 covers 14 residues. Germline lookup yields CDR1 MNHEY and CDR2 SMNVEV (reference sequence).